These 27 T cell receptor beta chains were sequenced from one sample in a study of tumor-infiltrating lymphocytes in localized non-small cell lung cancer. Clones were sequenced by immunoSEQ multiplex PCR, and TCRdb holds only the in-frame ones, with some missing. The table has fewer than 20,000 clones, roughly three quarters seen once; the top ten hold around 5%. The specimen sequenced was lung tumor tissue. Receptors originate from a human donor with non-small cell lung cancer.

V is TRBV27 and J is TRBJ2-7, with D tentatively TRBD1 (6 bases). Per the germline V gene, CDR1 is MNHEY and CDR2 is SMNVEV (reference sequence). This CDR3 has 14 residues. V was trimmed by 5 bases and J by 3 bases, leaving 14 bases between them. The CDR3 sequence: CASSPWTASYEQYF. The CDR3 region has the DNA TGTGCCAGCAGTCCCTGGACAGCTAGCTACGAGCAGTACTTC.

This chain connects TRBV29-1 to TRBJ1-3; perhaps TRBD1 as D (5 bases). Looked up from germline, CDR1 is SQVTM and CDR2 is ANQGSEA. The CDR3 extends over 14 amino acids. Trimming pared 7 bases from V and 0 bases from J, leaving 13 bases between. The CDR3 spells CSAYTGPSGNTIYF. The CDR3 DNA is TGCAGCGCCTATACAGGCCCCTCTGGAAACACCATATATTTT.

V and J are TRBV29-1 and TRBJ2-3; 8 bases line up with TRBD2. Per germline, CDR1 SQVTM and CDR2 ANQGSEA. This CDR3 spans 14 amino acids. For the CDR3, the DNA is TGCGGATCAGGGAGCGGGGGTAGCACAGATACGCAGTATTTT. Amino acids: CGSGSGGSTDTQYF.

This chain uses TRBV5-1 with TRBJ1-1; unclear D gene. Per germline, CDR1 SGHRS and CDR2 YFSETQ. The ends were cut back, 2 bases at V and 1 base at J, with 18 bases in the middle. The CDR3 runs to 17 residues. This CDR3 reads CASSLFAQGWGNTEAFF. The CDR3 DNA sequence: TGCGCCAGCAGCTTATTTGCACAAGGGTGGGGGAACACTGAAGCTTTCTTT.

The chain combines TRBV6-1 with TRBJ2-7; TRBD2 agrees at 11 bases. Germline V gene lookup returns CDR1 MNHNS and CDR2 SASEGT. The CDR3 contains 13 residues. Germline trimming cut 6 bases from V and 2 bases from J; bases unmatched to any gene: 0. As DNA, the CDR3 is TGTGCCAGCAGGGGACTAGCGGCCTACGAGCAGTACTTC. It specifies CASRGLAAYEQYF.

This clone has a single count. The CDR3 nucleotides are TGTGCCAGTCGCTGGACAGAGAACACCGGGGAGCTGTTTTTT. Protein sequence: CASRWTENTGELFF. The chain employs TRBV19 and TRBJ2-2; tentatively, D is TRBD1 (6 bases). The CDR3 is made up of 14 amino acids. The ends were cut back, 8 bases at V and 1 base at J, with 11 bases in the middle. CDR1 is LNHDA, CDR2 SQIVND, per germline (reference sequence).

The genes are TRBV18 and TRBJ2-1; 8 nucleotides match TRBD2. J lost 7 bases, V lost 2 bases, and 7 bases had no gene match. Germline-derived CDR1 and CDR2 are KGHSH and LQKENI. The CDR3 loop spans 15 amino acids. The CDR3: CASSPSRGGLNEQFF. The CDR3 DNA reads TGTGCCAGCTCACCATCTCGCGGGGGGCTAAATGAGCAGTTCTTC. Full variable domain (rest looked up from reference TRBV18 and TRBJ2-1): NAGVMQNPRHLVRRRGQEARLRCSPMKGHSHVYWYRQLPEEGLKFMVYLQKENIIDESGMPKERFSAEFPKEGPSILRIQQVVRGDSAAYFCASSPSRGGLNEQFFGPGTRLTVL.

The genes are TRBV29-1 and TRBJ2-1; D uncertain. Trimming pared 3 bases from V and 3 bases from J, leaving 6 bases between. This CDR3 contains 12 residues. Germline-derived CDR1 and CDR2 are SQVTM and ANQGSEA. Written as DNA, the CDR3 is TGCAGCGTTGAGGGTTACTACAATGAGCAGTTCTTC. It is translated as CSVEGYYNEQFF.

V and J are TRBV2 and TRBJ1-4; D not certain. The germline V gene has CDR1 SNHLY and CDR2 FYNNEI. The length of the CDR3 is 17 residues. V shed 6 bases and J shed 0 bases, with 17 bases lying between them. CDR3 loop: CASRVLGTVATNEKLFF. The CDR3 nucleotides are TGTGCCAGCAGAGTTCTGGGCACCGTTGCAACTAATGAAAAACTGTTTTTT.

V and J are TRBV7-2 and TRBJ2-3; D might be TRBD1 or TRBD2, each matching 5 bases. Germline-derived CDR1 and CDR2 are SGHTA and FQGNSA. There are 13 residues in the CDR3. Trimming took off 1 base at V and 13 bases at J, with 15 bases between the two ends. The chain's CDR3 is CASSLGPGPREYF. CDR3 nucleotides: TGTGCCAGCAGCTTAGGGCCGGGACCTAGGGAGTATTTT.

The chain recombines TRBV7-2 with TRBJ2-1; 7 positions match TRBD2. The junction had 12 bases not matched to a gene; V was cut back by 5 bases and J by 2 bases. The CDR3 totals 17 residues. Germline V lookup: CDR1 SGHTA, CDR2 FQGNSA. CDR3 loop: CASSRAASGPPYNEQFF. The DNA of the CDR3 is TGTGCCAGCAGCCGTGCGGCTAGCGGACCACCCTACAATGAGCAGTTCTTC.

The chain couples TRBV11-2 to TRBJ1-1, with TRBD1 identical over 8 bases. V lost 5 bases and J lost 1; bases outside the gene matches: 6. The CDR3 is 15 residues long. Germline CDR1 SGHAT, CDR2 FQNNGV. CDR3 DNA sequence: TGTGCCAGCAGCCACCGACAGGGGACGAACACTGAAGCTTTCTTT. As protein: CASSHRQGTNTEAFF.

The chain uses TRBV9 and TRBJ1-1, with TRBD1 as a possible D gene (6 bases). Per the germline V gene, CDR1 is SGDLS and CDR2 is YYNGEE. The CDR3 runs to 13 residues. Trimming removed 1 base from V and 7 bases from J, with 11 bases in between. The chain's CDR3 is CASSVLTGSEAFF. DNA of the CDR3: TGTGCCAGCAGCGTACTAACAGGGAGTGAAGCTTTCTTT.

The chain couples TRBV7-9 to TRBJ2-2; D is ambiguous. The V gene lost 1 base and the J gene lost 6 bases, with 9 bases spanning the gap. The CDR3 has 14 amino acids. Per germline, CDR1 SEHNR and CDR2 FQNEAQ (reference sequence). Here the CDR3 DNA reads TGTGCCAGCAGCTTAGACTCAAGGGCCGGGGAGCTGTTTTTT. Protein sequence: CASSLDSRAGELFF.

In its sample, this clone was seen a few times. The chain carries TRBV29-1 and TRBJ2-5, with TRBD2 as a possible D gene (5 bases). CDR3 length: 13 amino acids. Germline lookup yields CDR1 SQVTM and CDR2 ANQGSEA. V lost 5 bases and J lost 5, with 15 bases in between. CDR3 loop: CSVPGAARETQYF. The CDR3 DNA reads TGCAGCGTTCCCGGAGCGGCCCGGGAGACCCAGTACTTC. Complete variable domain (other parts from reference TRBV29-1 and TRBJ2-5): SAVISQKPSRDICQRGTSLTIQCQVDSQVTMMFWYRQQPGQSLTLIATANQGSEATYESGFVIDKFPISRPNLTFSTLTVSNMSPEDSSIYLCSVPGAARETQYFGPGTRLLVL.

CDR3: CASSEARKTQYF. The CDR3, as DNA: TGTGCCAGCAGTGAAGCGCGGAAGACCCAGTACTTC. The chain links TRBV6-1 to TRBJ2-5; D remains unclear. The CDR3 is made up of 12 amino acids. Germline CDR1 reads MNHNS; CDR2 reads SASEGT. Trimming pared 0 bases from V and 6 bases from J, leaving 5 bases between.

The CDR3 region has the DNA TGTGCCAGCAGCCCTAGCGGTGCTACCTACGAGCAGTACTTC. Its protein product is CASSPSGATYEQYF. The V and J genes are TRBV7-2 and TRBJ2-7, with 7 positions matching TRBD2. The germline CDR1 and CDR2 sequences are SGHTA and FQGNSA. V lost 5 bases and J lost 2; bases outside the gene matches: 6. The CDR3 is made up of 14 amino acids.

The table lists this clone with a count of one. V is TRBV6-1 and J is TRBJ1-2; maybe TRBD1 (5 bases). The CDR3 contains 13 residues. V lost 6 bases and J lost 6, with 14 bases in between. Germline CDR1 MNHNS, CDR2 SASEGT. The CDR3 spells CASSRTFGHGYTF. The CDR3 DNA sequence: TGTGCCAGCAGCCGGACATTCGGACATGGCTACACCTTC.

In its sample, this clone was seen a few times. V gene TRBV10-3 combines with J gene TRBJ2-1, with D perhaps TRBD2 (5 bases). Trimming pared 0 bases from V and 15 bases from J, leaving 15 bases between. In germline, CDR1 is ENHRY, CDR2 SYGVKD. CDR3 length: 13 amino acids. CDR3 nucleotide sequence: TGTGCCATCAGTGAGTCGAACATCGGGGTGCTGTTCTTC. Its translation is CAISESNIGVLFF.

The chain employs TRBV7-2 and TRBJ2-1; D gene uncertain. Germline-derived CDR1 and CDR2 are SGHTA and FQGNSA. Deletions cut 2 bases from V and 0 bases from J, with 11 bases between. The CDR3 is 16 residues long. The CDR3 DNA reads as TGTGCCAGCAGCTTACTTTGGCGAAGCTCCTACAATGAGCAGTTCTTC. Translation gives CASSLLWRSSYNEQFF.

V usage is TRBV20-1 and J usage is TRBJ1-1; D gene unclear. The length of the CDR3 is 11 residues. Deletions cut 3 bases from V and 7 bases from J, with 9 bases between. CDR1 and CDR2 (germline): DFQATT, SNEGSKA (reference sequence). This chain's CDR3 is CSARADDEAFF. Here the CDR3 DNA reads TGCAGTGCTAGGGCAGACGATGAAGCTTTCTTT.

The rearrangement joins TRBV4-1 to TRBJ2-5, with no clear D. V was shortened by 4 bases and J by 4 bases, with 10 bases between the two germline ends. From germline, CDR1 is MGHRA and CDR2 YSYEKL. The length of the CDR3 is 13 residues. CDR3 DNA sequence: TGCGCCAGCAGCCGAGGCCCTGGAGAGACCCAGTACTTC. Its translation: CASSRGPGETQYF.

The chain has TRBV21-1 and TRBJ2-2; TRBD2 reflects the table's D call only, with no check against the DNA. TRBV21-1 is marked as a pseudogene. CDR3 length equals 18 residues. DNA for the CDR3: TGTGCCAGCAGCAAAGGGAGTCGGCTAGCGGGAGTGGTCGGGGAGCTGTTTTTT. Protein sequence: CASSKGSRLAGVVGELFF.

This chain links TRBV7-8 with TRBJ2-7; the match to TRBD2 covers 11 bases. Germline trimming cut 5 bases from V and 0 bases from J; bases unmatched to any gene: 3. The germline CDR1 and CDR2 sequences are SGHVS and FQNEAQ. There are 15 residues in the CDR3. The CDR3 protein is CASSAGLAGSYEQYF. Written as DNA, the CDR3 is TGTGCCAGCAGCGCTGGACTAGCGGGCTCCTACGAGCAGTACTTC. The full variable domain, rest sourced from reference TRBV7-8 and TRBJ2-7, is GAGVSQSPRYKVAKRGQDVALRCDPISGHVSLFWYQQALGQGPEFLTYFQNEAQLDKSGLPSDRFFAERPEGSVSTLKIQRTQQEDSAVYLCASSAGLAGSYEQYFGPGTRLTVT.

The chain couples TRBV2 to TRBJ2-3; D unresolved. Between the trimmed V and J ends, which lost 3 bases and 3 bases, there was a span of 1 base. This CDR3 is 11 amino acids long. The V gene's germline CDR1 is SNHLY and CDR2 FYNNEI. The CDR3 spells CASSETDTQYF. The CDR3 coding sequence is TGTGCCAGCAGTGAGACAGATACGCAGTATTTT. The full variable domain, rest sourced from reference TRBV2 and TRBJ2-3, is EPEVTQTPSHQVTQMGQEVILRCVPISNHLYFYWYRQILGQKVEFLVSFYNNEISEKSEIFDDQFSVERPDGSNFTLKIRSTKLEDSAMYFCASSETDTQYFGPGTRLTVL.

V and J are TRBV6-1 and TRBJ1-1; D is uncertain. Trimming removed 1 base at V and 3 bases at J, with 12 bases between. Germline V gene sequence: CDR1 MNHNS, CDR2 SASEGT. The CDR3 extends over 15 amino acids. CDR3 sequence: CASSEEDGIYTEAFF. CDR3 coding DNA: TGTGCCAGCAGTGAAGAGGACGGAATTTACACTGAAGCTTTCTTT.

V and J are TRBV7-9 and TRBJ2-2, with TRBD1 identical over 7 bases. CDR3 length equals 15 residues. CDR1 and CDR2 (germline): SEHNR, FQNEAQ (reference sequence). The trim removed 4 bases at V and 5 bases at J, leaving 7 bases unmatched. CDR3 in amino acids: CASSSDRRSTGELFF. The CDR3 DNA follows: TGTGCCAGCAGCTCGGACAGGCGCTCAACCGGGGAGCTGTTTTTT.